The 16 T cell receptor beta chains reported below all come from one sample, sequenced in a study of T-cell reconstitution after alpha-beta-depleted transplantation in children. Construction of the TCRbeta library involved unique molecular identifiers. MiXCR, applied by TCRdb to the PCR reads, yields one record per CDR3 protein. The data show over 200,000 distinct CDR3 sequences, approximately 8.4% seen once. This specimen consisted of PBMCs, mostly from graft donor cells, obtained 360 days after TCRalphabeta/CD19-depleted stem cell transplant. All receptors derive from a male patient aged 2 to 10 who had a stem cell transplant for acute myeloid leukemia, so the T cells may come from the graft donor.

The chain combines TRBV29-1 with TRBJ1-2; 7 bases agree with TRBD1. Germline assignment: CDR1 SQVTM and CDR2 ANQGSEA. V shed 4 bases and J 6 bases; nucleotides not matched to a gene: 5. The CDR3 has 12 residues. DNA for the CDR3: TGCAGCGTTGGACAGGGACGGAATGGCTACACCTTC. It yields the protein CSVGQGRNGYTF.

This chain uses TRBV7-2 with TRBJ2-2; D remains unclear. Trimming removed 1 base from V and 2 bases from J, with 14 bases in between. The CDR3 covers 17 residues. Germline CDR1 is SGHTA and CDR2 is FQGNSA. The CDR3 DNA reads TGTGCCAGCAGCTTAGTCGGGCTTACAAGCAACACCGGGGAGCTGTTTTTT. This gives the protein CASSLVGLTSNTGELFF.

This clonotype has at least ten counts. This chain uses TRBV5-5 with TRBJ2-3; D is perhaps TRBD2 (7 bases). Trimming left V 0 bases short and J 2 bases short, with 19 bases between. The CDR3 is 18 amino acids. Germline CDR1 reads SGHKS; CDR2 reads YYEKEE (reference sequence). The CDR3 reads CASSLGLGGGAHTDTQYF. The CDR3 DNA follows: TGTGCCAGCAGCTTGGGTCTGGGAGGGGGAGCACACACAGATACGCAGTATTTT.

With regard to this clonotype: The CDR3 does not end in the conserved phenylalanine or tryptophan, so this is likely a read error. The chain uses TRBV20-1 and TRBJ1-1, with D perhaps TRBD1 (5 bases). The CDR3 has 14 residues. Trimming removed 0 bases at V and 4 bases at J, with 12 bases between. Germline lookup yields CDR1 DFQATT and CDR2 SNEGSKA (reference sequence). In DNA, the CDR3 is TGCAGTGCTAGAGACGGCGGGGCGGGCACTGAAGCTTTCTAT. It translates to CSARDGGAGTEAFY.

The chain couples TRBV20-1 to TRBJ2-5; D is perhaps TRBD1 (6 bases). Trimming pared 6 bases from V and 0 bases from J, leaving 11 bases between. The CDR3 is made up of 13 amino acids. Germline V gene sequence: CDR1 DFQATT, CDR2 SNEGSKA (reference sequence). The CDR3 sequence is CSAPGQNQETQYF. The CDR3, as DNA: TGCAGTGCCCCCGGACAGAACCAAGAGACCCAGTACTTC.

The chain uses TRBV4-3 and TRBJ2-1; D is ambiguous. CDR1 is LGHNA and CDR2 is YSLEER in the germline V gene. V lost 0 bases to trimming and J lost 15 bases, with 12 bases between them. This CDR3 contains 12 residues. CDR3 sequence (DNA): TGCGCCAGCAGCCAAGATGGGCTAGAAATGTTCTTC. It encodes CASSQDGLEMFF.

This clonotype was seen many times. The rearrangement uses TRBV15 and TRBJ2-2; D is unclear. CDR3 length equals 14 residues. Germline CDR1 reads LNHNV; CDR2 reads YYDKDF (reference sequence). Trimming pared 0 bases from V and 3 bases from J, leaving 5 bases between. The chain's CDR3 is CATSRDPYTGELFF. CDR3 nucleotide sequence: TGTGCCACCAGCAGAGACCCATACACCGGGGAGCTGTTTTTT.

The chain links TRBV6-1 to TRBJ1-1; no clear D. The V and J ends lost 7 bases and 3 bases respectively, with 15 bases between them. Germline V gene lookup returns CDR1 MNHNS and CDR2 SASEGT. The CDR3 consists of 14 residues. For the CDR3, the DNA is TGTGCCAGCAACGTACAACGGAGTTACACTGAAGCTTTCTTT. It is translated as CASNVQRSYTEAFF.

This clonotype was observed many times. The rearrangement links TRBV7-9 to TRBJ2-3; 8 nucleotides line up with TRBD2. Trimming cost V 5 bases and J 2 bases; bases outside gene matches: 6. This CDR3 has 15 residues. CDR1 is SEHNR and CDR2 is FQNEAQ in the germline V gene (reference sequence). The CDR3 spells CASSARGGSTDTQYF. Here the CDR3 DNA reads TGTGCCAGCAGCGCCCGCGGGGGGTCCACAGATACGCAGTATTTT.

The genes are TRBV12-3 or TRBV12-4 and TRBJ2-1, with 10 bases fitting TRBD1. Germline trimming cut 7 bases from V and 13 bases from J; bases unmatched to any gene: 7. This CDR3 comprises 12 residues. In nucleotides, the CDR3 is TGTGCCAGCAACCCCGACAGGGGGCCTCAGTTCTTC. It yields the protein CASNPDRGPQFF.

The chain employs TRBV27 and TRBJ1-5, with TRBD1 as a possible D gene (5 bases). The CDR3 is 15 amino acids. The V and J ends lost 6 bases and 2 bases respectively, with 14 bases between them. CDR1 and CDR2 from the germline V gene are MNHEY and SMNVEV (reference sequence). The CDR3 loop reads CASRAATGGNQPQHF. The CDR3 coding sequence is TGTGCCAGCAGGGCAGCTACGGGGGGCAATCAGCCCCAGCATTTT.

In its sample, this clonotype was seen many times. The chain uses TRBV6-2 or TRBV6-3 and TRBJ2-5; D remains unclear. The germline V gene encodes CDR1 MNHEY and CDR2 SVGEGT. V lost 8 bases, J lost 4 bases, and 14 bases lay in between. The CDR3 sequence is 13 residues long. The CDR3: CASLRGVGETQYF. CDR3 nucleotide sequence: TGTGCCAGCCTTCGTGGAGTCGGAGAGACCCAGTACTTC.

This clonotype was seen only a few times. This chain's CDR3 is CATSMILTSHYNEQFF. CDR3 sequence (DNA): TGTGCCACCAGCATGATTTTAACTAGTCACTACAATGAGCAGTTCTTC. V usage is TRBV15 and J usage is TRBJ2-1; D is perhaps TRBD2 (5 bases). The ends were cut back, 4 bases at V and 3 bases at J, with 16 bases in the middle. This CDR3 is built from 16 residues. CDR1 LNHNV and CDR2 YYDKDF come from the germline V gene (reference sequence).

This clonotype has only a few counts. CDR3 coding DNA: TGCGCCAGCAGCCTGGGCCGGGTAGATACGCAGTATTTT. Translating it yields CASSLGRVDTQYF. The genes are TRBV5-1 and TRBJ2-3; D gene uncertain. Germline CDR1 is SGHRS and CDR2 is YFSETQ. V lost 4 bases, J lost 5 bases, and 11 bases lay in between. The CDR3 has 13 residues. Filled out from reference TRBV5-1 and TRBJ2-3, the complete variable domain reads KAGVTQTPRYLIKTRGQQVTLSCSPISGHRSVSWYQQTPGQGLQFLFEYFSETQRNKGNFPGRFSGRQFSNSRSEMNVSTLELGDSALYLCASSLGRVDTQYFGPGTRLTVL.

This clonotype was seen many times. This chain connects TRBV25-1 to TRBJ1-5, with 9 bases fitting TRBD1. The CDR3 consists of 16 residues. Germline V gene lookup returns CDR1 MGHDK and CDR2 SYGVNS. V was pared by 1 base and J by 2 bases, with 3 bases of the junction left unmatched. CDR3 sequence: CASSEWGQGGNQPQHF. Written as DNA, the CDR3 is TGTGCCAGCAGTGAATGGGGACAGGGAGGCAATCAGCCCCAGCATTTT.

This clonotype was detected many times. This rearrangement joins TRBV9 to TRBJ2-3, with D possibly TRBD1 on 5 matching bases. V was trimmed by 6 bases and J by 1 base, leaving 21 bases between them. The length of the CDR3 is 17 residues. CDR1 and CDR2 from the germline V gene are SGDLS and YYNGEE. This chain's CDR3 is CASNQGMPQWGTDTQYF. For the CDR3, the DNA is TGTGCCAGCAACCAGGGTATGCCACAGTGGGGCACAGATACGCAGTATTTT.